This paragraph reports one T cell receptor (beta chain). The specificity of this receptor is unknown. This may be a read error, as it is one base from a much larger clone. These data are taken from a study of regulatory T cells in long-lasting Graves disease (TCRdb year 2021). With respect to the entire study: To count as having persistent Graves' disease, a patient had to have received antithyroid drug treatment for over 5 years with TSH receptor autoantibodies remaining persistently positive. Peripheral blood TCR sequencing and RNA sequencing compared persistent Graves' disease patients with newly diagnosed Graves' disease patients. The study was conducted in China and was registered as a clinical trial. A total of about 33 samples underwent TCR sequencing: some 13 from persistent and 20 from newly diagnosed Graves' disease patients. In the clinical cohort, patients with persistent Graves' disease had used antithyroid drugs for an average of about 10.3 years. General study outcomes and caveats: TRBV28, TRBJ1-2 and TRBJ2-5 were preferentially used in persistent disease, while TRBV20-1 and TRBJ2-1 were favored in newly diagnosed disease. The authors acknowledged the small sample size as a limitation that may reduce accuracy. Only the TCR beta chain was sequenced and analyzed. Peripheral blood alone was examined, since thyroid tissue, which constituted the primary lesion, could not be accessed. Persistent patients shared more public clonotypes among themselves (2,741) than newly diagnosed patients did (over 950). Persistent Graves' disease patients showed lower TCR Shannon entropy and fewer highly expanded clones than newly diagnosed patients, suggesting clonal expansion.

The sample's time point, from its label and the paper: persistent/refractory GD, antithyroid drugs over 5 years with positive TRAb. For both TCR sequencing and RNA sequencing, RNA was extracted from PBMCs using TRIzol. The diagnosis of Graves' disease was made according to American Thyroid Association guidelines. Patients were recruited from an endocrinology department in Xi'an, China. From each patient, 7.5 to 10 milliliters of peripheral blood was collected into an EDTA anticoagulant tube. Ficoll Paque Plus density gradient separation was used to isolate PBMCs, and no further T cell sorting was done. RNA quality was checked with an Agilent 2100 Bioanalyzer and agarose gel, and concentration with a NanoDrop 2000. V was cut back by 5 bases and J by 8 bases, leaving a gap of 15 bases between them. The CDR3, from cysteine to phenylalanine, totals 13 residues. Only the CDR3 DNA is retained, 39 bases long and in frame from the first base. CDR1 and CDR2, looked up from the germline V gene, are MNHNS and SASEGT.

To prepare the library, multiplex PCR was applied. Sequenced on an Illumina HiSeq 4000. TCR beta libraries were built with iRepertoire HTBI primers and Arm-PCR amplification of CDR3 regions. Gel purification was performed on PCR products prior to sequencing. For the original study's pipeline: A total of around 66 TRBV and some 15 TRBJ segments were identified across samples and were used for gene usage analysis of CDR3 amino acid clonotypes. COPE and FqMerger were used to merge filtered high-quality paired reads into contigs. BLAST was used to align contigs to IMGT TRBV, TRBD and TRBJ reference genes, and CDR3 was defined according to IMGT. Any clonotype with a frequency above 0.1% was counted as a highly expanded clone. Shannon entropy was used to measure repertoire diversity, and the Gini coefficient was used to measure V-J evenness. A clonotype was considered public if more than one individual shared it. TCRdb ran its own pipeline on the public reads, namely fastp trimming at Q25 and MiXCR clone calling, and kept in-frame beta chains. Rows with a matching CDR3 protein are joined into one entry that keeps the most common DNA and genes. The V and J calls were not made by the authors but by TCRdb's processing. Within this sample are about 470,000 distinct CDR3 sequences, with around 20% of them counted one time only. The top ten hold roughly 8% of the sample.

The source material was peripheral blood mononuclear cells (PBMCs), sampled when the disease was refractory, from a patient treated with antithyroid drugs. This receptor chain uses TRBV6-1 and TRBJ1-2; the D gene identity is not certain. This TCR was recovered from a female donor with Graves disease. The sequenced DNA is TGTGCCAGCAGTACGGGCCCGAGGCGGGGCTACACCTTC. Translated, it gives CASSTGPRRGYTF.